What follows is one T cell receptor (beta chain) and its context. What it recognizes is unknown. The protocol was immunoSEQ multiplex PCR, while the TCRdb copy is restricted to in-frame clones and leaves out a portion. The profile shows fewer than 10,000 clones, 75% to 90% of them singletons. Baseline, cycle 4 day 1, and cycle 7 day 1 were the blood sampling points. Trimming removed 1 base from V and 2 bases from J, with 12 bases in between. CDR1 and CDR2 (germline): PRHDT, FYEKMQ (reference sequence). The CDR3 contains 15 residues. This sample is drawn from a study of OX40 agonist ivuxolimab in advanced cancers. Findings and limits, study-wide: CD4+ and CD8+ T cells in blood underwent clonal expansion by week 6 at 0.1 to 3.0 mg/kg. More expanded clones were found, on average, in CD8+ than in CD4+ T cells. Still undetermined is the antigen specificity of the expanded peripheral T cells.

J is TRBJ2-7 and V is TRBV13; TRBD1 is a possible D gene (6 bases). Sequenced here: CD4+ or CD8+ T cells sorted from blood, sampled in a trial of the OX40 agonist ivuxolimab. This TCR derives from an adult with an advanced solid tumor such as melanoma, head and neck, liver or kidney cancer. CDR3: CASSLEAGETYEQYF. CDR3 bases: TGTGCCAGCAGCTTAGAGGCAGGGGAGACCTACGAGCAGTACTTC.